This passage covers 29 T cell receptor beta chains from one sample sequenced in a study of control samples from healthy donors and cancer patients. The protocol was immunoSEQ multiplex PCR, while the TCRdb copy is restricted to in-frame clones and leaves out a portion. The data contain about 100,000 clones, approximately 93% of them singletons. Sequencing was performed on blood. The receptor source for this set is a young man in good health.

The chain uses TRBV5-1 and TRBJ2-7, with D perhaps matching TRBD1 or TRBD2 (5 bases each). Germline lookup yields CDR1 SGHRS and CDR2 YFSETQ. The V gene lost 3 bases and the J gene lost 7 bases, with 14 bases spanning the gap. This CDR3 comprises 13 residues. The CDR3, as DNA: TGCGCCAGCAGCTCCGGGACGGGTGGGGAGCAGTACTTC. It yields the protein CASSSGTGGEQYF. The variable domain in full, with the rest retrieved from reference TRBV5-1 and TRBJ2-7, is KAGVTQTPRYLIKTRGQQVTLSCSPISGHRSVSWYQQTPGQGLQFLFEYFSETQRNKGNFPGRFSGRQFSNSRSEMNVSTLELGDSALYLCASSSGTGGEQYFGPGTRLTVT.

The rearrangement joins TRBV6-5 to TRBJ1-2; 7 bases agree with TRBD1. With 8 bases clipped from V and 4 bases from J, the junction kept 10 bases outside the gene matches. The CDR3 is 14 residues long. Germline V gene sequence: CDR1 MNHEY, CDR2 SVGAGI. CDR3 bases: TGTGCCAGCCGATGGACAGGTTCCGGCTATGGCTACACCTTC. It codes for CASRWTGSGYGYTF.

This rearrangement joins TRBV28 to TRBJ2-1; D tentatively fits TRBD1 or TRBD2 (5 bases each). There are 15 residues in the CDR3. Per the germline V gene, CDR1 is MDHEN and CDR2 is SYDVKM. The V gene lost 3 bases and the J gene lost 7 bases, with 16 bases spanning the gap. The CDR3: CASSLVGDNRNEQFF. The CDR3 DNA follows: TGTGCCAGCAGTTTGGTGGGAGATAACAGGAATGAGCAGTTCTTC. The complete variable domain, with remaining parts taken from reference TRBV28 and TRBJ2-1, reads DVKVTQSSRYLVKRTGEKVFLECVQDMDHENMFWYRQDPGLGLRLIYFSYDVKMKEKGDIPEGYSVSREKKERFSLILESASTNQTSMYLCASSLVGDNRNEQFFGPGTRLTVL.

The chain links TRBV10-3 to TRBJ1-6; D unclear. The CDR3 spans 13 residues. Trimming cost V 2 bases and J 7 bases, with 6 bases left between them. The germline V gene encodes CDR1 ENHRY and CDR2 SYGVKD. CDR3 DNA: TGTGCCATCAGTGAGGTTTCAAATTCACCCCTCCACTTT. Translating it yields CAISEVSNSPLHF.

V usage is TRBV29-1 and J usage is TRBJ2-4, with D tentatively TRBD2 (5 bases). Germline V gives CDR1 SQVTM, CDR2 ANQGSEA. The CDR3 sequence is 14 residues long. V was cut by 0 bases and J by 12 bases, with 18 bases left in between. CDR3 loop: CSVEDPRGLSNQYF. CDR3 coding DNA: TGCAGCGTTGAAGACCCGCGTGGACTGAGCAATCAGTACTTC. The variable domain in full, completed from reference TRBV29-1 and TRBJ2-4, reads SAVISQKPSRDICQRGTSLTIQCQVDSQVTMMFWYRQQPGQSLTLIATANQGSEATYESGFVIDKFPISRPNLTFSTLTVSNMSPEDSSIYLCSVEDPRGLSNQYFGAGTRLSVL.

The rearrangement links TRBV5-1 to TRBJ1-6, with D unresolved. V dropped 5 bases and J dropped 4 bases, with 10 bases sitting between them. CDR3 size: 14 residues. Germline CDR1 and CDR2: SGHRS and YFSETQ. The CDR3 region is CASSVPGYNSPLHF. The CDR3 bases are TGCGCCAGCAGTGTCCCGGGTTATAATTCACCCCTCCACTTT. Combining the CDR3 with reference TRBV5-1 and TRBJ1-6 gives the whole variable domain KAGVTQTPRYLIKTRGQQVTLSCSPISGHRSVSWYQQTPGQGLQFLFEYFSETQRNKGNFPGRFSGRQFSNSRSEMNVSTLELGDSALYLCASSVPGYNSPLHFGNGTRLTVT.

The V call is TRBV19, the J call TRBJ1-1, with TRBD1 matching 9 bases. The germline CDR1 and CDR2 sequences are LNHDA and SQIVND (reference sequence). J gave up 5 bases and V 4 bases, and 5 bases lay outside the gene matches. The CDR3 is made up of 14 amino acids. CDR3 bases: TGTGCCAGTAGTAACTACAGGGGGCATACTGAAGCTTTCTTT. Protein sequence: CASSNYRGHTEAFF. Full variable domain (outside the CDR3, taken from reference TRBV19 and TRBJ1-1): DGGITQSPKYLFRKEGQNVTLSCEQNLNHDAMYWYRQDPGQGLRLIYYSQIVNDFQKGDIAEGYSVSREKKESFPLTVTSAQKNPTAFYLCASSNYRGHTEAFFGQGTRLTVV.

The chain couples TRBV7-8 to TRBJ1-2, with 8 bases lining up with TRBD1. The ends lost 9 bases at V and 6 bases at J; junction bases unmatched: 27. CDR1 and CDR2 from the germline V gene are SGHVS and FQNEAQ. The CDR3 runs 19 residues. CDR3 sequence reads: CASTLTTNGAGGELDGYTF. The CDR3 DNA reads as TGTGCCAGTACTCTAACGACAAATGGGGCAGGGGGCGAGCTCGATGGCTACACCTTC.

This chain joins TRBV7-9 and TRBJ1-3, with D perhaps matching TRBD1 (6 bases). The CDR3 is 14 amino acids. Germline assignment: CDR1 SEHNR and CDR2 FQNEAQ (reference sequence). V gave up 7 bases and J gave up 4 bases, with 14 bases separating them. The CDR3 region is CASIVQGPGNTIYF. The CDR3 DNA reads as TGTGCCAGCATTGTACAGGGTCCGGGAAACACCATATATTTT.

CDR3 coding DNA: TGTGCCAGCGACGACAGACCAAACACTGAAGCTTTCTTT. This translates into CASDDRPNTEAFF. V and J are TRBV7-9 and TRBJ1-1; tentative D call: TRBD1 (5 bases). Germline loops: CDR1 SEHNR, CDR2 FQNEAQ (reference sequence). Trimming left V 8 bases short and J 2 bases short, with 12 bases between. The CDR3 sequence is 13 residues long.

The chain links TRBV6-4 to TRBJ2-3; 11 bases agree with TRBD2. Germline assignment: CDR1 MRHNA and CDR2 SNTAGT. Trimming took 0 bases from V and 3 from J; bases not matched to a gene: 2. The CDR3 extends over 16 amino acids. CDR3 in DNA: TGTGCCAGCAGTGACTCTACTAGCGGGGGAACAGATACGCAGTATTTT. Translated: CASSDSTSGGTDTQYF.

The chain has TRBV4-2 and TRBJ2-1, with D unclear. V was clipped by 4 bases and J by 7 bases, with 5 bases between them. The CDR3 extends over 11 amino acids. In germline, CDR1 is LGHNA, CDR2 YNFKEQ. Written as DNA, the CDR3 is TGTGCCAGCAGCCTTAGTAATGAGCAGTTCTTC. Its translation: CASSLSNEQFF.

This rearrangement joins TRBV7-9 to TRBJ1-1, with D tentatively TRBD1 (6 bases). V lost 5 bases, J lost 2 bases, and 9 bases lay in between. Germline CDR1 is SEHNR and CDR2 is FQNEAQ (reference sequence). The CDR3 runs to 13 residues. The CDR3 reads CASSTGHNTEAFF. In DNA form, the CDR3 reads TGTGCCAGCAGCACAGGGCACAACACTGAAGCTTTCTTT. The variable domain in full, with the rest retrieved from reference TRBV7-9 and TRBJ1-1, is DTGVSQNPRHKITKRGQNVTFRCDPISEHNRLYWYRQTLGQGPEFLTYFQNEAQLEKSRLLSDRFSAERPKGSFSTLEIQRTEQGDSAMYLCASSTGHNTEAFFGQGTRLTVV.

J is TRBJ2-7 and V is TRBV7-2, with D perhaps matching TRBD2 (6 bases). V was trimmed by 5 bases and J by 1 base, leaving 9 bases between them. The length of the CDR3 is 13 residues. Germline CDR1 is SGHTA and CDR2 is FQGNSA. This CDR3 reads CASSVGTSYEQYF. CDR3 sequence (DNA): TGTGCCAGCAGCGTTGGGACTTCCTACGAGCAGTACTTC.

This sequence joins TRBV6-2 or TRBV6-3 and TRBJ2-1; 12 bases line up with TRBD2. Trimming at V came to 5 bases and at J to 4 bases, leaving 3 bases not matched to a gene. CDR3 size: 15 residues. Germline CDR1 MNHEY, CDR2 SVGEGT. The CDR3, as DNA: TGTGCCAGCAGTCTAGCGGGAGGGCCTTACAATGAGCAGTTCTTC. This translates into CASSLAGGPYNEQFF.

The J gene is TRBJ1-1, the V gene TRBV29-1; perhaps TRBD1 as D (5 bases). The V end lost 2 bases, the J end lost 4 bases, and 8 bases lay between the germline ends. The CDR3 consists of 12 residues. The germline gives CDR1 SQVTM, CDR2 ANQGSEA. This CDR3 reads CSVETGSTEAFF. The CDR3 region has the DNA TGCAGCGTTGAAACAGGATCCACTGAAGCTTTCTTT.

This sequence joins TRBV19 and TRBJ1-2; TRBD1 aligns across 8 bases. The CDR3 is 14 amino acids. Trimming cost V 7 bases and J 7 bases; bases outside gene matches: 11. Looked up from germline, CDR1 is LNHDA and CDR2 is SQIVND (reference sequence). This chain's CDR3 is CASTEVDRGRGYTF. Written as DNA, the CDR3 is TGTGCCAGTACCGAAGTAGACAGGGGTCGTGGCTACACCTTC.

This chain links TRBV12-3 or TRBV12-4 with TRBJ1-2; TRBD1 matches at 10 bases. V shed 10 bases, J shed 4 bases, and the junction held 6 bases outside the gene matches. CDR3 size: 13 residues. CDR3 loop: CATTGGPFYGYTF. In DNA form, the CDR3 reads TGTGCCACGACAGGGGGCCCTTTCTATGGCTACACCTTC.

This clone has a single count. J is TRBJ1-2 and V is TRBV19; TRBD1 aligns across 7 bases. The germline gives CDR1 LNHDA, CDR2 SQIVND (reference sequence). With 10 bases clipped from V and 3 bases from J, the junction kept 14 bases outside the gene matches. The CDR3 length is 15 residues. CDR3: CATRGKVKGDYGYTF. In DNA form, the CDR3 reads TGTGCCACCAGGGGGAAAGTAAAAGGGGACTATGGCTACACCTTC.

The chain combines TRBV7-8 with TRBJ1-2, with D possibly being TRBD1 (6 bases). The V end was cut by 1 base, the J end by 5 bases, with 20 bases between. There are 17 residues in the CDR3. Germline assignment: CDR1 SGHVS and CDR2 FQNEAQ. The CDR3 loop reads CASSLGPSVGGPYGYTF. CDR3 DNA sequence: TGTGCCAGCAGCTTAGGTCCCTCAGTGGGGGGGCCTTATGGCTACACCTTC.

V and J are TRBV5-1 and TRBJ1-5; no clear D. From germline, CDR1 is SGHRS and CDR2 YFSETQ. With 0 bases removed from V and 0 bases from J, the gap between germline ends came to 7 bases. The CDR3 has 15 amino acids. The CDR3 sequence: CASSLGGYSNQPQHF. Written as DNA, the CDR3 is TGCGCCAGCAGCTTGGGAGGGTATAGCAATCAGCCCCAGCATTTT.

The V and J genes are TRBV5-1 and TRBJ2-1, with D unresolved. The CDR3 length is 14 residues. In germline, CDR1 is SGHRS, CDR2 YFSETQ. Trimming shortened V by 4 bases and J by 5 bases, and 13 bases separated the two germline ends. The CDR3 loop is CASSDAITDNEQFF. The DNA of the CDR3 is TGCGCCAGCAGCGACGCAATTACTGACAATGAGCAGTTCTTC.

The chain combines TRBV30 with TRBJ1-5; D remains ambiguous. Germline V gene data show CDR1 as GTSNPN and CDR2 as SVGIG (reference sequence). V was cut by 0 bases and J by 1 base, with 4 bases left in between. CDR3 length: 13 amino acids. In DNA form, the CDR3 reads TGTGCCTGGAGTGTTGACAGCAATCAGCCCCAGCATTTT. Residues: CAWSVDSNQPQHF.

The CDR3 nucleotides read TGTGCCAGCAGTTTTGGGCTAGCGGGGGTTGAGACCCAGTACTTC. Translated: CASSFGLAGVETQYF. This chain connects TRBV28 to TRBJ2-5, with 10 bases that match TRBD2. Germline loops: CDR1 MDHEN, CDR2 SYDVKM. The CDR3 contains 15 residues. V gave up 3 bases and J gave up 5 bases; unmatched junction bases: 6.

The chain has TRBV5-1 and TRBJ2-3; 9 bases fit TRBD1. The V gene end was trimmed by 2 bases and the J gene end by 2 bases; junction bases not matched to a gene: 3. This CDR3 region has 15 residues. The germline gives CDR1 SGHRS, CDR2 YFSETQ. The CDR3 DNA reads as TGCGCCAGCAGCTTACAGGGGGCGAACACAGATACGCAGTATTTT. Residues: CASSLQGANTDTQYF.

V and J are TRBV7-2 and TRBJ1-1; perhaps TRBD1 as D (5 bases). V gave up 5 bases and J gave up 5 bases, with 12 bases separating them. Germline V gives CDR1 SGHTA, CDR2 FQGNSA. The CDR3 extends over 13 amino acids. CDR3 DNA sequence: TGTGCCAGCAGCCCCTACAGGTTAACTGAAGCTTTCTTT. Protein: CASSPYRLTEAFF.

This sequence joins TRBV7-2 and TRBJ1-6; D gene ambiguous. The CDR3 has 17 residues. CDR1 SGHTA and CDR2 FQGNSA come from the germline V gene. The V end was cut by 1 base, the J end by 6 bases, with 16 bases between. The CDR3 nucleotides are TGTGCCAGCAGCTTAGAATTACTAGCCAGGCTTAATTCACCCCTCCACTTT. This codes for CASSLELLARLNSPLHF.

This clone was detected a few times. The V gene is TRBV4-1, the J gene TRBJ2-7; 10 positions match TRBD2. The germline V gene has CDR1 MGHRA and CDR2 YSYEKL. J gave up 6 bases and V 1 base, and 6 bases lay outside the gene matches. This CDR3 region has 15 residues. The CDR3 nucleotides read TGCGCCAGCAGCCAAGCGTTAGCGGGAGGCGGCGAGCAGTACTTC. Translated: CASSQALAGGGEQYF.

The CDR3 reads CASSFTSVSLEQFF. For the CDR3, the DNA is TGTGCCAGCAGCTTTACTAGTGTGAGTCTTGAGCAGTTCTTC. This chain uses TRBV7-8 with TRBJ2-1; perhaps TRBD2 as D (5 bases). Germline CDR1 and CDR2: SGHVS and FQNEAQ. This CDR3 contains 14 residues. Trimming left V 3 bases short and J 9 bases short, with 15 bases between.